This TCR beta chain was recorded in a study of blood T cell repertoires in COVID-19 (dated by TCRdb to 2019 to 2021). A note on the overall study: Samples covering the acute and convalescent phases of COVID-19 were provided by collaborators in the United States, Italy and Spain. The prospective study material was composed of cDNA or gDNA derived from T cells, B-cell-depleted T cells, or PBMCs. The dataset comprised deeply sampled blood TCRbeta repertoires from subjects exposed to, actively infected with, or recovered from COVID-19. The repertoires were released in a freely available public database intended as a resource for research on the immune response to SARS-CoV-2. The samples were drawn from two sources: the first 160 participants of the ongoing ImmuneRACE study, and over 950 subjects contributed by 6 global collaborators. Sample metadata almost always included a de-identified subject ID, COVID-19 status, age in years and sex. Where available, HLA class I and class II types were obtained from metadata supplied by the sample provider rather than from assay-based typing.

TCRbeta CDR3 regions were amplified from genomic DNA using the immunoSEQ Assay, a bias-controlled multiplex PCR. In the authors' own workflow: Nucleated cell counts per sample were estimated from amplification of reference gene primers within the assay. To quantify the absolute abundance of each unique TCRbeta CDR3 rearrangement, sequence reads were collapsed and filtered. For each sample, productive Simpson clonality was calculated as the square root of Simpson's diversity index across productive rearrangements. Held by TCRdb, this immuneACCESS table contains in-frame sequences only and omits some clones. Under half of the omission traces to an unresolved V gene where checked; the cause of the rest is unknown. Clone size and V and J calls were adopted from that table, with D and trimming inferred from the DNA. For this sample there are roughly 200,000 clones; 85% appear just once. Clones ranked in the top ten supply roughly a sixth of the sample.

Participants in the prospective study were aged about 18 to 95 years, lived in 20 to 30 United States geographic areas, and enrolled through a virtual design. In the prospective study, participants were assigned to cohorts based on the clinical history participants reported in a screening survey and a study questionnaire. ImmuneRACE Cohort 3 recovered participants were defined by two consecutive negative NP/OP PCR tests, healthcare professional clearance, or symptom resolution. In the prospective study, whole blood, serum and a nasopharyngeal or oropharyngeal swab were collected from each participant by mobile phlebotomists. Over an approximately 2-month period, participants in the prospective study had the option of providing additional blood draws and questionnaires. Prospective study blood samples were shipped either frozen or at room temperature before DNA extraction. The CDR3, cysteine through phenylalanine, is 13 amino acids long. Here the CDR3 DNA is all that survives: 39 bases in frame from base 1. Taken from the germline V gene, the CDR1 and CDR2 loops are KGHSH and LQKENI. The trim is 6 bases for V and 6 bases for J, with a gap of 13 bases between the germline ends.

The count of this clone is one. Its cognate antigen has yet to be identified. Base quality data are lacking; no much larger clone is found one base away. Summary of the overall study and its limitations: How much clinical and demographic metadata was included differed by source and by participant, and the metadata was provided uncurated.

Rearrangement joined TRBV18 to TRBJ2-3, with a weak D call of TRBD2 (5 bases match). The receptor was derived from a man aged 40-49 years who had recovered from COVID-19. The sample taken for sequencing was PBMCs or T cells enriched from blood (not recorded which). The nucleotide sequence is TGTGCCAGCTCTCCGCGGACTTGGGATACGCAGTATTTT. Its translation reads: CASSPRTWDTQYF.